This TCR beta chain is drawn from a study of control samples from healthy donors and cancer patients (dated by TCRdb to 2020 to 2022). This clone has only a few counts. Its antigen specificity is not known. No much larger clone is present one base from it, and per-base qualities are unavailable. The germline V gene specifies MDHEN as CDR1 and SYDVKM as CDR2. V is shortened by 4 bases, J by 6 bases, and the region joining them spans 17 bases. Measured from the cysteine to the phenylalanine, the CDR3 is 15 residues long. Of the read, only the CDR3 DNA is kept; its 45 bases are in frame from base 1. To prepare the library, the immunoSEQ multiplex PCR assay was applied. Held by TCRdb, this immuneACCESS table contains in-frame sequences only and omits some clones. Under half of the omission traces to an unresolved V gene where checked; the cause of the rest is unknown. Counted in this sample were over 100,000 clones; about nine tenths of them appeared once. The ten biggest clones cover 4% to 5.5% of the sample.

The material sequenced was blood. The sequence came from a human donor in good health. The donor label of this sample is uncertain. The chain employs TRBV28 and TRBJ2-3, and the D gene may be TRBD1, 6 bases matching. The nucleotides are TGTGCCAGCAGTTCCGACAGGACGCTGTTGGATACGCAGTATTTT. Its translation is CASSSDRTLLDTQYF.